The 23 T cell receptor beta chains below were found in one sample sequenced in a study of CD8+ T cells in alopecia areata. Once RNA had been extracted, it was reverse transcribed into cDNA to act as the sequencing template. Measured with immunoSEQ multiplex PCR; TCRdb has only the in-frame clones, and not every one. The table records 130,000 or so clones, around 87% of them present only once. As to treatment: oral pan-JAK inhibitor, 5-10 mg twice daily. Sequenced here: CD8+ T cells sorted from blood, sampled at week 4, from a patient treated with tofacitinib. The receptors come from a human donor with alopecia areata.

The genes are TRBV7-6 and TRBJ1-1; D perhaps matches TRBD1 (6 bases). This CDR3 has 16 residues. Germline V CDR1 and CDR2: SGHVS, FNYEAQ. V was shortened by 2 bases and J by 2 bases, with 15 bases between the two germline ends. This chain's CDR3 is CASSLSLAGQNTEAFF. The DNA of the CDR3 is TGTGCCAGCAGCTTATCCCTTGCGGGACAAAACACTGAAGCTTTCTTT. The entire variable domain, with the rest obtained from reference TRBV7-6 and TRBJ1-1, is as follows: GAGVSQSPRYKVTKRGQDVALRCDPISGHVSLYWYRQALGQGPEFLTYFNYEAQQDKSGLPNDRFSAERPEGSISTLTIQRTEQRDSAMYRCASSLSLAGQNTEAFFGQGTRLTVV.

This chain's CDR3 is CASSLQGWGSYNEQFF. CDR3 nucleotides: TGTGCCAGTAGTTTACAGGGATGGGGTTCCTACAATGAGCAGTTCTTC. The chain is built from TRBV19 and TRBJ2-1; tentative D call: TRBD1 (6 bases). Trimming pared 5 bases from V and 1 base from J, leaving 15 bases between. The CDR3 loop spans 16 amino acids. Germline V lookup: CDR1 LNHDA, CDR2 SQIVND (reference sequence).

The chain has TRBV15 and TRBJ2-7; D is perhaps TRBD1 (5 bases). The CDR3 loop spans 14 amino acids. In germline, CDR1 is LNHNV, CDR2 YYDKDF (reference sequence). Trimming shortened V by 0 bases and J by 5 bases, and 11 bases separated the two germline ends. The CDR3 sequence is CATSRDRVGDEQYF. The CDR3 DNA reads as TGTGCCACCAGCAGAGACAGGGTTGGCGACGAGCAGTACTTC.

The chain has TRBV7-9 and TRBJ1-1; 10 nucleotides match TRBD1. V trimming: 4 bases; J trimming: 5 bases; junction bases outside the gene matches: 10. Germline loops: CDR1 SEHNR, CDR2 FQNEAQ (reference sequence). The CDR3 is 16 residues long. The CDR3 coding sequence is TGTGCCAGCAGCTCCTGGACAGGGGGTATCAAGACTGAAGCTTTCTTT. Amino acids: CASSSWTGGIKTEAFF.

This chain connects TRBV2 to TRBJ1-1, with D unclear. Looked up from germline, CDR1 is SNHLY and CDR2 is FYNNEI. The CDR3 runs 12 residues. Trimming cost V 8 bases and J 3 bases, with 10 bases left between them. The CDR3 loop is CASPLKYTEAFF. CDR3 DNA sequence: TGTGCCAGCCCCCTGAAATACACTGAAGCTTTCTTT. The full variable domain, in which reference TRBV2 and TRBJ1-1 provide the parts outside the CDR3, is EPEVTQTPSHQVTQMGQEVILRCVPISNHLYFYWYRQILGQKVEFLVSFYNNEISEKSEIFDDQFSVERPDGSNFTLKIRSTKLEDSAMYFCASPLKYTEAFFGQGTRLTVV.

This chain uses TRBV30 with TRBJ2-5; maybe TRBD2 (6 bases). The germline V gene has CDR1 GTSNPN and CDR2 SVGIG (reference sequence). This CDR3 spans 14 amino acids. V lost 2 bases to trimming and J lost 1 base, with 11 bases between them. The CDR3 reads CAWSPGTSQETQYF. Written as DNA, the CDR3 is TGTGCCTGGAGTCCAGGGACTTCCCAAGAGACCCAGTACTTC.

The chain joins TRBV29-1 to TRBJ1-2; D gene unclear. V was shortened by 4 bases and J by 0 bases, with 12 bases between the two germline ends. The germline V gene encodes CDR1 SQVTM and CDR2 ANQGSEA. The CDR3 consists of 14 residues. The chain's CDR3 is CSVVARRTNYGYTF. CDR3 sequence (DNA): TGCAGCGTTGTCGCAAGAAGGACTAACTATGGCTACACCTTC.

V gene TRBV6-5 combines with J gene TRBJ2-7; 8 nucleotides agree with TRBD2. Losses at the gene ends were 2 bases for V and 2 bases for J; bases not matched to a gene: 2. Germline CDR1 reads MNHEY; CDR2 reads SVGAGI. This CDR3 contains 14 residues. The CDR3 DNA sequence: TGTGCCAGCAGTTACGGCGGGGGGCCCTACGAGCAGTACTTC. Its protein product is CASSYGGGPYEQYF.

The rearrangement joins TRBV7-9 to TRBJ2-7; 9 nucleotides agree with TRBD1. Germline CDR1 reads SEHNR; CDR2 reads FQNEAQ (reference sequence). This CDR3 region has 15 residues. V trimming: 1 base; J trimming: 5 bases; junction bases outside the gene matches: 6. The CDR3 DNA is TGTGCCAGCAGCTTAGGGGGACAGGGTGTCCACGAGCAGTACTTC. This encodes CASSLGGQGVHEQYF.

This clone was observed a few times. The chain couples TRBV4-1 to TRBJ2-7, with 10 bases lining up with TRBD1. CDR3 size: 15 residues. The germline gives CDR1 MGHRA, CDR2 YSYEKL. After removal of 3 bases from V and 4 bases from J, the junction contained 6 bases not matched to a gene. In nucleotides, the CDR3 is TGCGCCAGCAGCCACCGGACAGGGGGAATGTACGAGCAGTACTTC. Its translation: CASSHRTGGMYEQYF.

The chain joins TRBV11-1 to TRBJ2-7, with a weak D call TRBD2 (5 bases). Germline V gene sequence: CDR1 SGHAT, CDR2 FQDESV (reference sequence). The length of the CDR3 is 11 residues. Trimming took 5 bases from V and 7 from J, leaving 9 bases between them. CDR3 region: CASSPPGEQYF. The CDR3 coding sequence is TGTGCCAGCAGCCCTCCGGGGGAGCAGTACTTC.

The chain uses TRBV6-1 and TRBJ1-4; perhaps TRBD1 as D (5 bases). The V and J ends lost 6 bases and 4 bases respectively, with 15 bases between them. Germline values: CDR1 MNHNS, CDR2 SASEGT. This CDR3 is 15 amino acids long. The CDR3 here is CASREFWGGNEKLFF. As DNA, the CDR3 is TGTGCCAGCAGGGAGTTTTGGGGGGGTAATGAAAAACTGTTTTTT.

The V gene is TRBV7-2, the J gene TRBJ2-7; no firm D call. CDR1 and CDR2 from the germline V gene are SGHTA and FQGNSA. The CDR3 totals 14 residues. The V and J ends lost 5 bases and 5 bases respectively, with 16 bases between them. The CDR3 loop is CASSLLGHLHEQYF. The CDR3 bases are TGTGCCAGCAGCCTCCTCGGGCACCTCCACGAGCAGTACTTC.

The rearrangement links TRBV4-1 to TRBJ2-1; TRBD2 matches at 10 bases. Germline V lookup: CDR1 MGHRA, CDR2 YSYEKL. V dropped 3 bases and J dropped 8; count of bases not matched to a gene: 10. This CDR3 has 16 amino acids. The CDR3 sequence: CASSQVSGRAGDEQFF. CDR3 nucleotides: TGCGCCAGCAGCCAGGTCAGCGGGAGGGCCGGCGATGAGCAGTTCTTC.

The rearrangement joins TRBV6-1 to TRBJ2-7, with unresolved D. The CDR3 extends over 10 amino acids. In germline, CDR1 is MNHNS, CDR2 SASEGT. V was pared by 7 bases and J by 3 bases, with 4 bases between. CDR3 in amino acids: CASKGYEQYF. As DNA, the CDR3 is TGTGCCAGCAAGGGCTACGAGCAGTACTTC.

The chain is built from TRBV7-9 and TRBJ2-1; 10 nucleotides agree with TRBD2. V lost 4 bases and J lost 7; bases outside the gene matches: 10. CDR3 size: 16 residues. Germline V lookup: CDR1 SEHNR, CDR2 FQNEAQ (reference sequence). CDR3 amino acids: CASSSPERGGGNEQFF. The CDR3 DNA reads TGTGCCAGCAGCTCCCCAGAGCGGGGGGGCGGTAATGAGCAGTTCTTC. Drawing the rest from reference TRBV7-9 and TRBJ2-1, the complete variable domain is DTGVSQNPRHKITKRGQNVTFRCDPISEHNRLYWYRQTLGQGPEFLTYFQNEAQLEKSRLLSDRFSAERPKGSFSTLEIQRTEQGDSAMYLCASSSPERGGGNEQFFGPGTRLTVL.

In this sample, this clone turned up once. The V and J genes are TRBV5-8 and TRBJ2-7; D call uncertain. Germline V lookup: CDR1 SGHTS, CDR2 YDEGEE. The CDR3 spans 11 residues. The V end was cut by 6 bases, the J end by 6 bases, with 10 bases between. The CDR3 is CASIEIREQYF. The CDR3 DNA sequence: TGTGCCAGCATCGAGATACGCGAGCAGTACTTC.

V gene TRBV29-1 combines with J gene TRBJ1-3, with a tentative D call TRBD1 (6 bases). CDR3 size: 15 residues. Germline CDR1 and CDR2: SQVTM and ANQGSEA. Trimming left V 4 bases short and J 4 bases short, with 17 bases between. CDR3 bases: TGCAGCGTTGTTCCGACAGGTAGATTGGGAAACACCATATATTTT. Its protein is CSVVPTGRLGNTIYF.

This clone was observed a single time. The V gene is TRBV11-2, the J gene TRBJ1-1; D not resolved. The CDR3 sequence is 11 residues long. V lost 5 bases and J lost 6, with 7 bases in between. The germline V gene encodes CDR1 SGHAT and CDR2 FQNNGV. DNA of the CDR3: TGTGCCAGCAGCGGGCCCCCTGAAGCTTTCTTT. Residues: CASSGPPEAFF.

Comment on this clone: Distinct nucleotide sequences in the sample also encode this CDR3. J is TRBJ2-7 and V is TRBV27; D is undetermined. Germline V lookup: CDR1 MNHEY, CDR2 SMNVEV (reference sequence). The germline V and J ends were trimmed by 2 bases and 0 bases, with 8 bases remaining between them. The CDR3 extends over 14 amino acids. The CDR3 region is CASSLAASSYEQYF. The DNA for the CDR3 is TGTGCCAGCAGTTTAGCGGCAAGCTCCTACGAGCAGTACTTC.

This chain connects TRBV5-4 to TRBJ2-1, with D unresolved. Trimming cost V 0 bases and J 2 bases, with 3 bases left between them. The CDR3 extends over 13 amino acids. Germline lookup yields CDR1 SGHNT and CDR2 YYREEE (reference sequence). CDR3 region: CASSLATYNEQFF. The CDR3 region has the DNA TGTGCCAGCAGCTTGGCCACCTACAATGAGCAGTTCTTC.

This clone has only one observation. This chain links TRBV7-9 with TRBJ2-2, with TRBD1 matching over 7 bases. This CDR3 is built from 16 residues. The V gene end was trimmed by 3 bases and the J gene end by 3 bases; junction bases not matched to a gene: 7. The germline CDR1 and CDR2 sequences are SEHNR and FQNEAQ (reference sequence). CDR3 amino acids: CASSFTGTVDTGELFF. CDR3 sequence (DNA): TGTGCCAGCAGCTTTACCGGGACAGTCGACACCGGGGAGCTGTTTTTT.

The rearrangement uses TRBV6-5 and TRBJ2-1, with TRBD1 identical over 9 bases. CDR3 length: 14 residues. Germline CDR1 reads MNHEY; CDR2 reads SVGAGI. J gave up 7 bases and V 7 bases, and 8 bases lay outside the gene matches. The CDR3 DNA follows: TGTGCCAGCACCCCGGGGGACAGGGCTAATGAGCAGTTCTTC. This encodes CASTPGDRANEQFF.